Included here is one T cell receptor beta chain sequence, with context. The record originates from a study of blood T cells in healthy people across ages. A J-beta primer mix and a sample-barcoded 5' primer were used in a second PCR of roughly 6 to 11 cycles. TCRdb called the 5' RACE reads again in MiXCR, with one record for every CDR3 protein. The sample carries 600,000 to 850,000 distinct CDR3 sequences, roughly 47% recorded once. Every participating donor contributed roughly 9.6 milliliters of peripheral blood through a draw. The receptor's source is a woman in her fifties or sixties in good health. The source material was blood.

CDR3: CASSMRGRYEQYF. DNA of the CDR3: TGCGCCAGCAGTATGAGGGGCCGCTACGAGCAGTACTTC. The J gene is TRBJ2-7, the V gene TRBV5-1; D possibly uses TRBD1 or TRBD2 (5 bases each). This CDR3 contains 13 residues. CDR1 and CDR2 from the germline V gene are SGHRS and YFSETQ. Trimming stripped 5 bases from V and 3 bases from J, with 12 bases between.